The clone carrying this TCR beta chain is labeled as medium-sized. TCRdb called the 5' RACE reads again in MiXCR, with one record for every CDR3 protein. Of about 13,000 distinct CDR3 sequences listed, approximately 3.5% are singletons. This CDR3 contains 17 residues. The V gene end was trimmed by 1 base and the J gene end by 3 bases; junction bases not matched to a gene: 8. The germline CDR1 and CDR2 sequences are SGHTA and FQGNSA. This sample stems from a study of spatial heterogeneity in lung cancer. Time point noted: sample taken at primary tumor resection. This sequence joins TRBV7-2 and TRBJ2-7; 11 nucleotides match TRBD2. Sequenced material: PBMCs, taken at surgery. The receptor's source is a male donor with early-stage non-small cell lung cancer. In DNA, the CDR3 is TGTGCCAGCAGCTTAGGTTTTAGCGGGAGGGAAGACTACGAGCAGTACTTC. Translated: CASSLGFSGREDYEQYF.